This T cell receptor (beta chain) originates from a study of cytotoxic CD8 clonotypes in ibrutinib-treated CLL (dated by TCRdb to about 2021). For context, the study as a whole: The cohort was composed of around twelve relapsed/refractory and around 14 treatment-naive patients; IGHV unmutated status was identified in 17 patients. Partial responses were observed in roughly 25 patients and complete responses in 2; after a median follow-up of roughly 62 months, remission was maintained in 14 patients and progression was observed in about twelve. Response samples were obtained after a median of around 11 months of treatment, with a range of roughly 6 to 40 months. All remission and progressive disease samples were collected while patients were still receiving ibrutinib. Of the 86 participants in the trial, 26 had longitudinal samples available. Cryopreserved peripheral blood mononuclear cells were obtained prior to treatment, at the time of response, and at either disease progression or sustained remission. On average, each sample yielded hundreds of thousands of productive templates and tens of thousands of productive rearrangements.

On a MiSeq, deep resolution sequencing aimed for a depth between 1 in 1 million and 1 in 200,000 T cells, with each clonotype covered 10x on average. The immunoSEQ hsTCRB Kit was used to generate TCR beta libraries. Under the source paper's analysis protocol: The data were analyzed with ImmunoSEQ Analyzer and ImmunoSEQ Data Assistant, and V, D and J gene assignments followed IMGT definitions. Clonality, with values ranging from 0 to 1, was calculated as one minus the normalized Shannon entropy of productive rearrangement frequencies. Only overrepresented clonotypes making up at least 0.05% of the repertoire of each patient were included in the public clonotype analysis. Repertoires from some twelve age-matched healthy donors in immuneACCESS were used as clonality controls. TCRdb stores this immuneACCESS table with in-frame sequences only. Part of the clones is absent; in the studies checked, under half of the shortfall reflects unresolved V genes, and no reason is known for the rest. V and J calls and clone size follow that table, whereas D and trimming were derived from the DNA. The sample table shows under 200,000 clones, and roughly four fifths are seen once. The ten biggest clones cover roughly 1.9% of the sample.

The time point label corresponds to: approximately twelve months on ibrutinib. For TCR beta library preparation, 1.5 to 2 micrograms of genomic DNA was extracted from cryopreserved PBMCs. Longitudinal blood samples from CLL patients on ibrutinib monotherapy were analyzed using high-throughput TCR beta sequencing. The patients took part in an open-label, single-center phase 2 trial of ibrutinib monotherapy. Unmatched junction bases come to 4, with V trimmed by 1 base and J by 6 bases. CDR1 and CDR2 are read off the germline V gene as SGHRS and YFSETQ. The CDR3 goes from the cysteine to the phenylalanine over 14 residues. Only CDR3 DNA is held: 42 bases, read in frame from base 1. For this clone: The clone's antigen remains unknown. Per-base qualities were not stored, and no clone one base away is much larger.

Results and caveats for the whole study, not just this receptor: Baseline clonality exceeded that of age-matched healthy donors and correlated strongly with circulating CD8+ T-cell counts. Clonality increased at ibrutinib response, stayed stable in sustained remission, and fell back toward baseline at progression. Public clonotypes were found to be uncommon and were observed to contract or remain stable during treatment; the increase in clonality was shown to reflect expansion of private clonotypes at ibrutinib response. Lymph node repertoires were not examined, and the timing of sampling was not matched between patients in sustained remission and those whose disease progressed.

The V gene is TRBV5-1 and the J gene is TRBJ2-7; 10 nucleotides in the junction match TRBD2. The sequence was obtained from a human donor with chronic lymphocytic leukemia. The source was PBMCs, collected after 12 months of ibrutinib treatment. This receptor carries the CDR3 CASSLRLAGGEQYF. The bases read TGCGCCAGCAGCTTGAGGTTAGCGGGAGGCGAGCAGTACTTC.